The entry that follows covers one T cell receptor beta chain sequence. Its cognate antigen is unknown. TCRdb redid the calling of the reads with MiXCR, one entry per CDR3 protein. The data hold 560,000 or so distinct CDR3 sequences, with 15% to 20% observed a single time. The sample originates from a study of T cell repertoires in cytomegalovirus infection. Study context: Through public TCR beta signatures, both CMV infection and matching HLA type were indicated. Study-level results: Dominating the ex vivo response were HLA-C-restricted CMV-specific TCR beta clonotypes. Using cumulative public TCR beta family frequency, the authors identified those who carried CMV together with the relevant HLA.

Per the germline V gene, CDR1 is MNHEY and CDR2 is SMNVEV (reference sequence). The CDR3 runs 13 residues. J lost 4 bases, V lost 6 bases, and 5 bases had no gene match. Material for sequencing was CD8+ T cells from PBMCs. This receptor was obtained from a human donor in good health (CMV status not recorded). Some clones in this sample may be carry-over from other donors' samples. The chain joins TRBV27 to TRBJ1-1; 7 nucleotides agree with TRBD1. For the CDR3, the DNA is TGTGCCAGCAGGACCGAGGGGGCCACTGAAGCTTTCTTT. Amino acids: CASRTEGATEAFF.